Shown below are 8 T cell receptor beta chains from a single sample sequenced in a study of CD8+ T cells in alopecia areata. In each case, RNA was isolated and then reverse transcribed into cDNA as the sequencing template. The table came from immunoSEQ multiplex PCR; TCRdb's copy has only in-frame clones and leaves some out. The sample holds about 260,000 clones, 60% seen once. Documented treatment: oral pan-JAK inhibitor, 5-10 mg twice daily. The sequences come from CD4+ T cells sorted from blood, collected at week 52, from a patient treated with tofacitinib. The receptor set was obtained from a human donor with alopecia areata.

This clone occurred a few times. The rearrangement links TRBV27 to TRBJ1-6; 7 nucleotides agree with TRBD1. The CDR3 covers 13 residues. The V and J ends lost 5 bases and 9 bases, in that order; junction bases with no gene match: 4. Germline values: CDR1 MNHEY, CDR2 SMNVEV (reference sequence). CDR3 bases: TGTGCCAGCAGTCCGACAGGGAGTTCACCCCTCCACTTT. Amino acids: CASSPTGSSPLHF.

The chain couples TRBV13 to TRBJ1-6; D is uncertain. CDR3 size: 14 residues. The V and J ends lost 0 bases and 9 bases respectively, with 9 bases between them. Germline V CDR1 and CDR2: PRHDT, FYEKMQ (reference sequence). The CDR3 sequence is CASSLGGMVSPLHF. CDR3 nucleotides: TGTGCCAGCAGCTTAGGTGGGATGGTTTCACCCCTCCACTTT.

The chain links TRBV10-3 to TRBJ1-2, with D maybe TRBD1 (5 bases). CDR3 length: 13 residues. CDR1 is ENHRY and CDR2 is SYGVKD in the germline V gene. Trimming took 2 bases from V and 6 from J, leaving 10 bases between them. The CDR3 sequence is CAISEQTDDGYTF. In DNA form, the CDR3 reads TGTGCCATCAGTGAGCAGACAGATGATGGCTACACCTTC.

The gene calls are TRBV5-6 and TRBJ2-5, with D unclear. Trimming took off 3 bases at V and 2 bases at J, with 8 bases between the two ends. The CDR3 has 13 residues. From germline, CDR1 is SGHDT and CDR2 YYEEEE. This CDR3 reads CASSSEPQETQYF. The DNA of the CDR3 is TGTGCCAGCAGCTCAGAACCACAAGAGACCCAGTACTTC.

The CDR3 is CAWQTGVKDTQYF. DNA for the CDR3: TGTGCCTGGCAGACAGGGGTGAAGGATACGCAGTATTTT. V is TRBV30 and J is TRBJ2-3; 8 nucleotides line up with TRBD1. J was trimmed by 6 bases and V by 5 bases; bases with no gene match: 7. The V gene's germline CDR1 is GTSNPN and CDR2 SVGIG (reference sequence). This CDR3 has 13 amino acids.

The chain joins TRBV27 to TRBJ2-6; 10 positions match TRBD1. In germline, CDR1 is MNHEY, CDR2 SMNVEV (reference sequence). V was clipped by 2 bases and J by 2 bases; unmatched bases: 6. The CDR3 sequence is 18 residues long. CDR3 DNA: TGTGCCAGCAGTTTAAGACAGGGGGCCTCACCTGGGGCCAACGTCCTGACTTTC. Translation: CASSLRQGASPGANVLTF.

This chain connects TRBV25-1 to TRBJ1-2; no clear D gene. From germline, CDR1 is MGHDK and CDR2 SYGVNS. The CDR3 consists of 12 residues. The V end was cut by 6 bases, the J end by 7 bases, with 12 bases between. In nucleotides, the CDR3 is TGTGCCAGCAGCATTGGAAGGCTTGGCTACACCTTC. It codes for CASSIGRLGYTF.

The chain links TRBV9 to TRBJ2-3, with 12 bases fitting TRBD1. This CDR3 is 14 amino acids long. Germline lookup yields CDR1 SGDLS and CDR2 YYNGEE. After removal of 3 bases from V and 7 bases from J, the junction contained 3 bases not matched to a gene. CDR3 protein: CASSGGTGGYTQYF. The DNA for the CDR3 is TGTGCCAGCAGCGGGGGGACAGGGGGCTATACGCAGTATTTT.